The following is a T cell receptor (beta chain) sequence with its context. Original handling: Reference gene primers were amplified, and this amplification served to estimate nucleated cell counts. Measured with immunoSEQ multiplex PCR; TCRdb has only the in-frame clones, and not every one. V, J and clone size were drawn from that table, and D and trimming were deduced from the DNA. The table has around 140,000 clones, 60% to 75% seen once. In germline, CDR1 is MGHDK, CDR2 SYGVNS. The germline V and J ends were trimmed by 5 bases and 2 bases, with 6 bases remaining between them. This CDR3 comprises 13 residues. The data were obtained in a study of blood T cell repertoires in COVID-19. Study context: Sites across the United States, Italy and Spain contributed samples from acute and convalescent COVID-19. Nucleic acid was either cDNA or gDNA, and it came from T cells, B-cell-depleted T cells, or PBMCs.

The chain carries TRBV25-1 and TRBJ2-2; D is undetermined. This receptor was identified in a woman aged 65 to 85 with acute or convalescent COVID-19. What was sequenced was peripheral blood. This CDR3 is CASSRSNTGELFF. The CDR3 bases are TGTGCCAGCAGTCGTTCCAACACCGGGGAGCTGTTTTTT.